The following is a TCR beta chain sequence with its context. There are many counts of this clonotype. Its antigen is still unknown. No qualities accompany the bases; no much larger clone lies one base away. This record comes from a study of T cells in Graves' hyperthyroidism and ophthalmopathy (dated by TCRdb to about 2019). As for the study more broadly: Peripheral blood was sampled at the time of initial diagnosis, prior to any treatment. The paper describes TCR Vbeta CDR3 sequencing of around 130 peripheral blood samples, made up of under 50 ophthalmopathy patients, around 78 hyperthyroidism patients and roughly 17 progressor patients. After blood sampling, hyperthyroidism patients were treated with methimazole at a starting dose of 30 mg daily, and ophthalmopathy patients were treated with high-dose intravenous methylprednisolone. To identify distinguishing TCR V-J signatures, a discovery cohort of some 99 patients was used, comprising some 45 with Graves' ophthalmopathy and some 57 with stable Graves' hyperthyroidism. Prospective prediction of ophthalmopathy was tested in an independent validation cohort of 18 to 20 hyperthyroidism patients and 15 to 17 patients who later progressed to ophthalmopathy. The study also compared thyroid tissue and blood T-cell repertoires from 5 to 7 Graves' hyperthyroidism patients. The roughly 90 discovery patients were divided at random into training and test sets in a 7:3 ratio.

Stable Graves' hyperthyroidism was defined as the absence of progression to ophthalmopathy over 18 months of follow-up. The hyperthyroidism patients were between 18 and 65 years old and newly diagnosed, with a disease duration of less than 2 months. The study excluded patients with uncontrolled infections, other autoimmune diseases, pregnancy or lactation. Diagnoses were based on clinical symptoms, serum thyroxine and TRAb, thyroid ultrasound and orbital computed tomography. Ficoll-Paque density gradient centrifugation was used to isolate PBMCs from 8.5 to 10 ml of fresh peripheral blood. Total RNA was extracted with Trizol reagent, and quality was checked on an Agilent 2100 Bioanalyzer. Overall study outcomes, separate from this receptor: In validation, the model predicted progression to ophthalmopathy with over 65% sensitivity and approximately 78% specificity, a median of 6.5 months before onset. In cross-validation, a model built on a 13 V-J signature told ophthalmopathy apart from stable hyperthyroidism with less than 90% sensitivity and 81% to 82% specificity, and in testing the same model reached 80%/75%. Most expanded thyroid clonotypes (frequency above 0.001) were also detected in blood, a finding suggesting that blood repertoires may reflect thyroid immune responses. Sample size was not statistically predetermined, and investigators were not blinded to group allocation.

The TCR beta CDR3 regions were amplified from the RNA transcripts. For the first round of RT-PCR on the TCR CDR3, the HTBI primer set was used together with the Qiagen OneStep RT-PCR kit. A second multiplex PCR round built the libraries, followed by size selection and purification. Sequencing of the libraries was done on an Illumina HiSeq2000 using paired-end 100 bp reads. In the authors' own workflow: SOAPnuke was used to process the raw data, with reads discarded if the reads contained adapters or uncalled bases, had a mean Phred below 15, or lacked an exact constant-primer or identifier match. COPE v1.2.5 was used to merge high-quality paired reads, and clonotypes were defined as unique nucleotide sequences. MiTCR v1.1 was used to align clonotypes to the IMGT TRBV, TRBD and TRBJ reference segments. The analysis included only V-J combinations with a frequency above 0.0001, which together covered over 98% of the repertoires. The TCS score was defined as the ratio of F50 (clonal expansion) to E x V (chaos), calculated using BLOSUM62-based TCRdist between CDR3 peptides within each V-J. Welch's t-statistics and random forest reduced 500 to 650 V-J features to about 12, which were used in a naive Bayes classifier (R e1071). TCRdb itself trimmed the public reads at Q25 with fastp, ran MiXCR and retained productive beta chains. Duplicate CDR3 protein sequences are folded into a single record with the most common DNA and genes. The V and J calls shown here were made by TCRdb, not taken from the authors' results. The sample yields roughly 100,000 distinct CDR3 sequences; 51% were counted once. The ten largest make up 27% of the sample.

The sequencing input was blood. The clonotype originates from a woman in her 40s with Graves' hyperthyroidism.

The CDR3 corresponds to CASAAGGNEKLFF. Read as DNA, the sequence is TGTGCCAGCGCGGCAGGGGGAAATGAAAAACTGTTTTTT. The chain is encoded by TRBV7-9 joined to TRBJ1-4; 7 junctional bases match TRBD1. V is trimmed back by 8 bases and J by 5 bases, and the junction contains 5 bases that no gene match accounts for. There are 13 amino acids in the CDR3, from cysteine to phenylalanine inclusive. Only CDR3 DNA is held: 39 bases, read in frame from base 1. The germline V gene (reference sequence) provides CDR1 SEHNR and CDR2 FQNEAQ.